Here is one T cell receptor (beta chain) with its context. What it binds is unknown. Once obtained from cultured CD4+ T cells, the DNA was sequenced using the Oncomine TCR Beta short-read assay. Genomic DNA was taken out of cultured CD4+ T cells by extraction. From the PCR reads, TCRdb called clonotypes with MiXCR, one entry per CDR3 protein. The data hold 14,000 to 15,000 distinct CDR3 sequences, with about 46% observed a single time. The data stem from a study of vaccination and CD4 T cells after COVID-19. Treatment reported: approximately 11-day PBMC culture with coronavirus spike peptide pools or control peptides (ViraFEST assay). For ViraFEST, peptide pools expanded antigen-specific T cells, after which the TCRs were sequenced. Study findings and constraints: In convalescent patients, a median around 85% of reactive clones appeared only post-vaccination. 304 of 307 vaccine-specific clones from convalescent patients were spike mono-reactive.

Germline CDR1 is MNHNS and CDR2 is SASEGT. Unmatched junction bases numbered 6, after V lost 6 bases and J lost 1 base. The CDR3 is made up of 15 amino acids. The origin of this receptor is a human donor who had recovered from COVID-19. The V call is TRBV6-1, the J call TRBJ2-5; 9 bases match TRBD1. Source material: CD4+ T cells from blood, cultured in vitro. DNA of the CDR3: TGTGCCAGCAGCAAAGGGACAGGGATCCAAGAGACCCAGTACTTC. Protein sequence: CASSKGTGIQETQYF.